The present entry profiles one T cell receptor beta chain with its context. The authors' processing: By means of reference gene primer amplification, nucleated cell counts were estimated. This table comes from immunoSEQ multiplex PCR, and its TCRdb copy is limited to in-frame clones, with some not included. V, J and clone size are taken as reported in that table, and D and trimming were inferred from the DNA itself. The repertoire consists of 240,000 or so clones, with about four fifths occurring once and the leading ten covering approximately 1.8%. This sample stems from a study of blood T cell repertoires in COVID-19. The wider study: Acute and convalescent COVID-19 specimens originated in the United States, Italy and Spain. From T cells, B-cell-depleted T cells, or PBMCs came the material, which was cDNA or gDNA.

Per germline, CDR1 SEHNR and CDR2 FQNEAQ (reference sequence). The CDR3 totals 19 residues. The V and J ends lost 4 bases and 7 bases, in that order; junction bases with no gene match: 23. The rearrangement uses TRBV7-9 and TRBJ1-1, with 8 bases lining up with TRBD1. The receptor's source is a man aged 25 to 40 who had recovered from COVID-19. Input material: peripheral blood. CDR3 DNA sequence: TGTGCCAGCAGCTCTGGGGGGTTCCGGGACAGGAACAGGGGTATTGAAGCTTTCTTT. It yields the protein CASSSGGFRDRNRGIEAFF.